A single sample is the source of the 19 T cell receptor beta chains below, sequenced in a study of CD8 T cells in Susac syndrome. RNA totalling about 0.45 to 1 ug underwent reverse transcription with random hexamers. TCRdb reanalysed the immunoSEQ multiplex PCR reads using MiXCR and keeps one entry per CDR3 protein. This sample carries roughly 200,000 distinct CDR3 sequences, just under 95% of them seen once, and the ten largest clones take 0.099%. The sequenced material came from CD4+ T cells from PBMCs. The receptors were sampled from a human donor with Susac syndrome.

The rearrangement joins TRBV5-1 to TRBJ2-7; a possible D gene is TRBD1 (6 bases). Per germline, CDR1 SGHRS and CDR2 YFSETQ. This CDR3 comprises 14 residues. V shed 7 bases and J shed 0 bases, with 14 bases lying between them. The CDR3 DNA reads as TGCGCCAGCCGCCGGACAGACAGCTCCTACGAGCAGTACTTC. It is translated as CASRRTDSSYEQYF.

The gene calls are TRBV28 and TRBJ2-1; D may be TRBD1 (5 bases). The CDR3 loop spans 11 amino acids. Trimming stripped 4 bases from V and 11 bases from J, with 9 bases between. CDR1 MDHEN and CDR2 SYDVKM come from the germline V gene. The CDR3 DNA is TGTGCCAGCAGTTCTGACAGTCAGCAGTTCTTC. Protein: CASSSDSQQFF.

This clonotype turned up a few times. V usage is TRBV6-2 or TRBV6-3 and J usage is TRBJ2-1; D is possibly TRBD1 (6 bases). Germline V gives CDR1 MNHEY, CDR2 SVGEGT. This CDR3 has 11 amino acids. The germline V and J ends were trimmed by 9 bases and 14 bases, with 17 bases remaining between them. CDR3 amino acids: CASSQGFSEFF. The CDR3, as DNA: TGTGCCAGTTCACAGGGCTTCTCGGAGTTCTTC.

The CDR3 spells CASSYGRNTEAFF. As DNA, the CDR3 is TGTGCCAGCAGTTACGGGCGGAACACTGAAGCTTTCTTT. The chain is built from TRBV6-5 and TRBJ1-1; no firm D call. Looked up from germline, CDR1 is MNHEY and CDR2 is SVGAGI. The CDR3 sequence is 13 residues long. Deletions cut 2 bases from V and 1 base from J, with 5 bases between.

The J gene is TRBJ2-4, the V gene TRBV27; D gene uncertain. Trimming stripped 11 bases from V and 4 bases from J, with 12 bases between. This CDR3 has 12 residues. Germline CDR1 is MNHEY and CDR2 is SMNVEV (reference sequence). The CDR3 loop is CAVGRFKNIQYF. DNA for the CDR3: TGTGCCGTTGGGCGGTTTAAAAACATTCAGTACTTC.

The CDR3 sequence: CASSYPQYGYTF. CDR3 DNA sequence: TGTGCCAGCAGTTACCCACAGTATGGCTACACCTTC. The V and J genes are TRBV6-2 or TRBV6-3 and TRBJ1-2; no clear D gene. With 2 bases removed from V and 5 bases from J, the gap between germline ends came to 6 bases. Germline assignment: CDR1 MNHEY and CDR2 SVGEGT. The CDR3 consists of 12 residues.

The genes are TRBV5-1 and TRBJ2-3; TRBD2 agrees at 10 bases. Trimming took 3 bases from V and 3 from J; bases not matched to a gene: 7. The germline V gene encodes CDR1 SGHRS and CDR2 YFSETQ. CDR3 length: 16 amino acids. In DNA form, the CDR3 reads TGCGCCAGCAGCTGGCTAGCGGGAGCGGGTACAGATACGCAGTATTTT. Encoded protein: CASSWLAGAGTDTQYF.

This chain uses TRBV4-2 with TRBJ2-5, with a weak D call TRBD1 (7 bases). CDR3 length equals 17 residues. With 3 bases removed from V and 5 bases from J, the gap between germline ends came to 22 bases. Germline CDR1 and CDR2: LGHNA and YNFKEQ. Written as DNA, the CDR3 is TGTGCCAGCAGCCAGGGACTGGGCCTGACAGGGACGGAGACCCAGTACTTC. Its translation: CASSQGLGLTGTETQYF.

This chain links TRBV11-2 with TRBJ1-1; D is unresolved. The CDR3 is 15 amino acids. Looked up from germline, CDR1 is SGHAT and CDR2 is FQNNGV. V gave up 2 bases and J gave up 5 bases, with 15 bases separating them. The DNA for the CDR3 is TGTGCCAGCAGCTTATGGGTAGGCTCGGGGACTGAAGCTTTCTTT. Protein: CASSLWVGSGTEAFF.

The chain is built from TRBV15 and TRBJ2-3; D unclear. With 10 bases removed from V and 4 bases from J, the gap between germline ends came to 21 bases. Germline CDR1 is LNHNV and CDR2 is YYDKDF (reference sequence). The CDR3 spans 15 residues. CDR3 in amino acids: CAIQRHAVSPDTQYF. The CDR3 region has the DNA TGTGCCATTCAACGCCACGCGGTTTCCCCAGATACGCAGTATTTT.

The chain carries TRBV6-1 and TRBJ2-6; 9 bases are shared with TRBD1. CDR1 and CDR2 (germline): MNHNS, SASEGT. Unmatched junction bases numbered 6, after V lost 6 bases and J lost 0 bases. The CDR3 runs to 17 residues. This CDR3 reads CASRPGQGHSGANVLTF. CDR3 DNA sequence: TGTGCCAGCAGACCGGGACAGGGACACTCTGGGGCCAACGTCCTGACTTTC.

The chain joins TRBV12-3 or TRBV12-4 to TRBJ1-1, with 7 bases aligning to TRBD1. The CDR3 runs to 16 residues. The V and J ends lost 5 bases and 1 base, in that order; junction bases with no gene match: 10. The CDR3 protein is CASSPIQQGRNTEAFF. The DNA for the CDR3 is TGTGCCAGCAGTCCCATTCAACAGGGGCGGAACACTGAAGCTTTCTTT.

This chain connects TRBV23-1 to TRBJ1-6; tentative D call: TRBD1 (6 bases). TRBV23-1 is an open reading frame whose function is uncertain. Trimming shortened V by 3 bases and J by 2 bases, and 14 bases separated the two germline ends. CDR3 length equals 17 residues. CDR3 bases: TGCGCCAGCAGTCACCAATCCCGGGACACCTATAATTCACCCCTCCACTTT. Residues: CASSHQSRDTYNSPLHF.

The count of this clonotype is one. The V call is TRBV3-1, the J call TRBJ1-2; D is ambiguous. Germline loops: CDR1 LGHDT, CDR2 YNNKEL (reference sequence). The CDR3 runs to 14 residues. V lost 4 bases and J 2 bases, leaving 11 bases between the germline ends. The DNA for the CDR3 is TGTGCCAGCAGCCCCGGCACGGTAAACTATGGCTACACCTTC. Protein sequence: CASSPGTVNYGYTF.

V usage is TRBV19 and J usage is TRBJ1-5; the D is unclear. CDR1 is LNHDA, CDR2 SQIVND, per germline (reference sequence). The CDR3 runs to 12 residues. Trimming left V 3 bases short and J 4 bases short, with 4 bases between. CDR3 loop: CASSIMNQPQHF. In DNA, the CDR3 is TGTGCCAGTAGTATTATGAATCAGCCCCAGCATTTT.

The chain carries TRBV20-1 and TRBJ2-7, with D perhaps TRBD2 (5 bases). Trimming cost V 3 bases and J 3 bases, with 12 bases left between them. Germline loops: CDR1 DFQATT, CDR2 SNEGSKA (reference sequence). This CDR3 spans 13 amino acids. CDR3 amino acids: CSARGSAYYEQYF. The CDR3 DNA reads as TGCAGTGCTAGGGGTAGCGCCTACTACGAGCAGTACTTC.

The CDR3: CASSFASHEQFF. The CDR3 nucleotides are TGTGCCAGCAGCTTTGCCTCCCATGAGCAGTTCTTC. This rearrangement joins TRBV11-2 to TRBJ2-1; unclear D gene. Germline CDR1 reads SGHAT; CDR2 reads FQNNGV. V lost 3 bases, J lost 8 bases, and 8 bases lay in between. The CDR3 is 12 amino acids.

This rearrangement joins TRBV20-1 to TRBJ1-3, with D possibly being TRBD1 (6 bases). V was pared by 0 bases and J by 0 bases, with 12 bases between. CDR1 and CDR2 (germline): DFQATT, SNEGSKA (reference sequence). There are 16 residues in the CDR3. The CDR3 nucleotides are TGCAGTGCTAGAGATGGGGGGCTACCCTCTGGAAACACCATATATTTT. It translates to CSARDGGLPSGNTIYF.

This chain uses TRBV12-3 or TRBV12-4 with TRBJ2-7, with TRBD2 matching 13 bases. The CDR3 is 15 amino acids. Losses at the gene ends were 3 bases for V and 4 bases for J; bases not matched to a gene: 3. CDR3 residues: CASSFRTSGSYEQYF. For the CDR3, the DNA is TGTGCCAGCAGTTTCCGGACTAGCGGGAGTTACGAGCAGTACTTC.